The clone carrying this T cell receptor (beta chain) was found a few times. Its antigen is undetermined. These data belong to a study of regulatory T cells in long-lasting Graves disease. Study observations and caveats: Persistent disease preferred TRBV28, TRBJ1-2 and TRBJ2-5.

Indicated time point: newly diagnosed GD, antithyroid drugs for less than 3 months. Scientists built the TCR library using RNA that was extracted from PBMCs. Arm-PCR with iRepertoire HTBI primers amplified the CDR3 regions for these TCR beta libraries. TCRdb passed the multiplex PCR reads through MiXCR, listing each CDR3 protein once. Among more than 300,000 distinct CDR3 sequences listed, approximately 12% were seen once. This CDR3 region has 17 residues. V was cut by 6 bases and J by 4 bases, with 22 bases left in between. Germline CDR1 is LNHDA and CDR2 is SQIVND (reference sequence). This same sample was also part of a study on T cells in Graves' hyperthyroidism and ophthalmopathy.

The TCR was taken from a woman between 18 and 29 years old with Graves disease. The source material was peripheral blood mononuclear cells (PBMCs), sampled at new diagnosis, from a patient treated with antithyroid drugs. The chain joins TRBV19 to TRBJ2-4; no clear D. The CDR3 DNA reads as TGTGCCAGTAGCTTTTTAGGCAGGCCCCAAGAAAAAAACATTCAGTACTTC. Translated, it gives CASSFLGRPQEKNIQYF.